These 23 T cell receptor beta chains share one sample of origin, sequenced in a study of beta chain features in type 1 diabetes (dated by TCRdb to 2017 to 2018). Library preparation was by the immunoSEQ multiplex PCR assay. All of the isolated RNA was reverse transcribed with the High Capacity cDNA Reverse Transcription Kit, so expressed TCRB transcripts were sequenced. Here the immuneACCESS table is served through TCRdb, limited to in-frame sequences with V and J called. Missing clones are a known gap in these copies; in checked studies unresolved V genes cover under half, and the rest lacks a known reason. For this sample the table gives over 100,000 clones, of which about 40% were detected only once. The biggest ten clones account for 0.065% of the sample. Sequenced: stem cell memory CD4+ T cells from blood. Per the publication, the cell subset or site label means: stem cell-like memory CD4+ T cells. These TCRs come from a woman aged 18 to 35 in good health.

This clone turned up a few times. The rearrangement joins TRBV2 to TRBJ2-2, with TRBD1 matching 8 bases. Germline CDR1 is SNHLY and CDR2 is FYNNEI. The CDR3 sequence is 13 residues long. J was trimmed by 8 bases and V by 5 bases; bases with no gene match: 4. CDR3 in DNA: TGTGCCAGCAGTACCCGGACAGGGGGGGAGCTGTTTTTT. Amino acid sequence: CASSTRTGGELFF.

This chain links TRBV7-2 with TRBJ2-5, with a weak D call TRBD1 (6 bases). CDR1 SGHTA and CDR2 FQGNSA come from the germline V gene. The CDR3 spans 16 residues. V was cut by 1 base and J by 5 bases, with 17 bases left in between. The CDR3 loop is CASSLGGTPLVETQYF. The CDR3 DNA follows: TGTGCCAGCAGCTTAGGAGGGACACCCCTGGTGGAGACCCAGTACTTC.

The chain employs TRBV5-1 and TRBJ2-7; TRBD1 aligns across 9 bases. There are 13 residues in the CDR3. Trimming took 4 bases from V and 7 from J; bases not matched to a gene: 6. CDR1 is SGHRS and CDR2 is YFSETQ in the germline V gene. The CDR3: CASSGGQGREQYF. In DNA, the CDR3 is TGCGCCAGCAGCGGGGGACAGGGTCGGGAGCAGTACTTC.

The chain has TRBV5-1 and TRBJ2-1; 9 bases are shared with TRBD2. V dropped 5 bases and J dropped 5; count of bases not matched to a gene: 11. In germline, CDR1 is SGHRS, CDR2 YFSETQ. The CDR3 covers 16 residues. Here the CDR3 reads CASRMWYLAGNNEQFF. CDR3 coding DNA: TGCGCCAGCAGGATGTGGTATCTAGCGGGGAACAATGAGCAGTTCTTC. Full variable domain (outside the CDR3, taken from reference TRBV5-1 and TRBJ2-1): KAGVTQTPRYLIKTRGQQVTLSCSPISGHRSVSWYQQTPGQGLQFLFEYFSETQRNKGNFPGRFSGRQFSNSRSEMNVSTLELGDSALYLCASRMWYLAGNNEQFFGPGTRLTVL.

The chain carries TRBV18 and TRBJ2-7, with 10 positions matching TRBD2. This CDR3 has 14 residues. Looked up from germline, CDR1 is KGHSH and CDR2 is LQKENI. The ends lost 6 bases at V and 2 bases at J; junction bases unmatched: 4. For the CDR3, the DNA is TGTGCCAGCTCTCGGACTAGCGGTACCTACGAGCAGTACTTC. Translated, it gives CASSRTSGTYEQYF.

This clone appeared a few times. The chain uses TRBV7-2 and TRBJ1-1; 8 bases line up with TRBD1. Germline V gene data show CDR1 as SGHTA and CDR2 as FQGNSA. The CDR3 loop spans 13 amino acids. V trimming: 5 bases; J trimming: 12 bases; junction bases outside the gene matches: 11. The CDR3 loop reads CASSPSRQGRTFF. For the CDR3, the DNA is TGTGCCAGCAGCCCCTCTCGACAGGGGCGGACTTTCTTT.

This clone appeared a few times. V usage is TRBV27 and J usage is TRBJ1-5, with TRBD1 matching 7 bases. Germline V gene sequence: CDR1 MNHEY, CDR2 SMNVEV (reference sequence). V gave up 5 bases and J gave up 7 bases; unmatched junction bases: 8. This CDR3 has 14 amino acids. The CDR3 is CASSPGQAKQPQHF. In DNA, the CDR3 is TGTGCCAGCAGTCCCGGACAGGCGAAGCAGCCCCAGCATTTT.

This clone was seen a handful of times. The rearrangement joins TRBV18 to TRBJ2-7, with TRBD1 identical over 9 bases. Losses at the gene ends were 3 bases for V and 4 bases for J; bases not matched to a gene: 1. Looked up from germline, CDR1 is KGHSH and CDR2 is LQKENI. There are 13 residues in the CDR3. The CDR3 DNA sequence: TGTGCCAGCTCACCCGGGACAGGGTACGAGCAGTACTTC. Translation: CASSPGTGYEQYF.

The genes are TRBV14 and TRBJ2-7; possible D gene TRBD2, 6 bases. V lost 4 bases and J lost 3, with 10 bases in between. The CDR3 is 13 residues long. Germline V CDR1 and CDR2: SGHDN, FVKESK. As DNA, the CDR3 is TGTGCCAGCAGCCTTAGCGGTCGCTACGAGCAGTACTTC. Protein sequence: CASSLSGRYEQYF. Variable domain in full (rest from reference TRBV14 and TRBJ2-7): EAGVTQFPSHSVIEKGQTVTLRCDPISGHDNLYWYRRVMGKEIKFLLHFVKESKQDESGMPNNRFLAERTGGTYSTLKVQPAELEDSGVYFCASSLSGRYEQYFGPGTRLTVT.

In this sample, this clone turned up a few times. This chain uses TRBV20-1 with TRBJ2-7; TRBD2 aligns across 7 bases. CDR1 is DFQATT and CDR2 is SNEGSKA in the germline V gene (reference sequence). This CDR3 has 11 amino acids. V shed 4 bases, J shed 6 bases, and the junction held 3 bases outside the gene matches. The CDR3 reads CSAKAGAEQYF. The CDR3 DNA sequence: TGCAGTGCTAAGGCGGGAGCCGAGCAGTACTTC.

V gene TRBV28 combines with J gene TRBJ2-7; 7 bases fit TRBD1. The CDR3 consists of 14 residues. The junction had 9 bases not matched to a gene; V was cut back by 5 bases and J by 5 bases. Germline V gene sequence: CDR1 MDHEN, CDR2 SYDVKM. This CDR3 reads CASSTGVRRDEQYF. CDR3 in DNA: TGTGCCAGCAGTACAGGGGTGAGGCGGGACGAGCAGTACTTC.

This clone was seen a handful of times. The rearrangement joins TRBV7-9 to TRBJ1-2; TRBD1 matches 8 bases. The CDR3 consists of 15 residues. The ends lost 1 base at V and 7 bases at J; junction bases unmatched: 8. Germline CDR1 is SEHNR and CDR2 is FQNEAQ (reference sequence). The CDR3, as DNA: TGTGCCAGCAGCTTAGATCCGTCCAGGGGGCCTGGCTACACCTTC. Amino acid sequence: CASSLDPSRGPGYTF.

The chain is built from TRBV20-1 and TRBJ2-5; D is possibly TRBD2 (5 bases). In germline, CDR1 is DFQATT, CDR2 SNEGSKA (reference sequence). V gave up 1 base and J gave up 7 bases, with 7 bases separating them. The CDR3 runs to 11 residues. The CDR3: CSARGSGTQYF. Here the CDR3 DNA reads TGCAGTGCTAGAGGCAGCGGGACCCAGTACTTC.

Only a few counts were recorded for this clone. This chain uses TRBV6-4 with TRBJ2-2; D ambiguous. Germline-derived CDR1 and CDR2 are MRHNA and SNTAGT. Trimming removed 10 bases from V and 2 bases from J, with 14 bases in between. CDR3 size: 14 residues. CDR3 nucleotide sequence: TGTGCCACCCAGGCCAGGTTAAACACCGGGGAGCTGTTTTTT. It specifies CATQARLNTGELFF.

V gene TRBV30 combines with J gene TRBJ2-1; weak D call: TRBD2 (6 bases). V lost 5 bases, J lost 6 bases, and 14 bases lay in between. Germline V gene lookup returns CDR1 GTSNPN and CDR2 SVGIG (reference sequence). The CDR3 is made up of 13 amino acids. Written as DNA, the CDR3 is TGTGCCTGGTCCGCGGGGCTAGTCAATGAGCAGTTCTTC. Protein product: CAWSAGLVNEQFF.

This rearrangement joins TRBV6-5 to TRBJ1-4; TRBD1 might be the D (6 bases). The V gene lost 4 bases and the J gene lost 8 bases, with 17 bases spanning the gap. Germline V gives CDR1 MNHEY, CDR2 SVGAGI. CDR3 size: 15 residues. The CDR3 sequence: CASSLQGSGYEKLFF. The CDR3 DNA reads as TGTGCCAGCAGTTTACAGGGATCCGGGTACGAAAAACTGTTTTTT.

The chain is built from TRBV2 and TRBJ1-4, with TRBD1 matching over 8 bases. The CDR3 totals 16 residues. The V gene end was trimmed by 2 bases and the J gene end by 7 bases; junction bases not matched to a gene: 9. Per germline, CDR1 SNHLY and CDR2 FYNNEI. As DNA, the CDR3 is TGTGCCAGCAGTGAATATCGGGACAGGTTCGGTGAAAAACTGTTTTTT. It yields the protein CASSEYRDRFGEKLFF.

The chain employs TRBV6-1 and TRBJ2-1, with 10 nucleotides matching TRBD2. With 10 bases clipped from V and 5 bases from J, the junction kept 14 bases outside the gene matches. The CDR3 contains 16 residues. The V gene's germline CDR1 is MNHNS and CDR2 SASEGT. CDR3 sequence reads: CAISEPGLANNNEQFF. The CDR3 DNA reads as TGTGCCATCAGCGAACCGGGACTAGCGAACAACAATGAGCAGTTCTTC.

The gene calls are TRBV7-9 and TRBJ2-5, with TRBD1 identical over 7 bases. The ends lost 6 bases at V and 11 bases at J; junction bases unmatched: 12. This CDR3 is 13 amino acids long. Germline assignment: CDR1 SEHNR and CDR2 FQNEAQ (reference sequence). The CDR3 sequence is CASSFPGQSEQYF. The CDR3 DNA is TGTGCCAGCAGTTTCCCGGGACAGAGTGAGCAGTACTTC.

V gene TRBV10-3 combines with J gene TRBJ2-7; 7 positions match TRBD1. Germline V gene sequence: CDR1 ENHRY, CDR2 SYGVKD. The CDR3 runs to 15 residues. The J segment lost 2 bases and the V segment lost 3 bases, leaving 7 bases of the junction unmatched. CDR3 residues: CAISEQEQGAYEQYF. The CDR3 DNA reads as TGTGCCATCAGTGAACAAGAGCAGGGGGCCTACGAGCAGTACTTC.

The CDR3 DNA is TGCGCCAGCAGCCAGGGGCTAGCGGGTTACAATGAGCAGTTCTTC. It is translated as CASSQGLAGYNEQFF. The chain couples TRBV4-1 to TRBJ2-1; 8 bases align to TRBD2. V lost 3 bases to trimming and J lost 4 bases; unmatched junction nucleotides: 5. CDR1 and CDR2 from the germline V gene are MGHRA and YSYEKL. This CDR3 is built from 15 residues.

J is TRBJ2-7 and V is TRBV6-1; TRBD1 is a possible D gene (5 bases). Per germline, CDR1 MNHNS and CDR2 SASEGT. This CDR3 has 14 residues. Deletions cut 11 bases from V and 3 bases from J, with 20 bases between. CDR3 DNA: TGTGCCCCCCGCCGGCAGGGCTCTGACTACGAGCAGTACTTC. It specifies CAPRRQGSDYEQYF.

The chain uses TRBV2 and TRBJ2-1; D is perhaps TRBD1 (6 bases). Trimming removed 6 bases at V and 2 bases at J, with 14 bases between. The CDR3 has 15 amino acids. CDR1 is SNHLY, CDR2 FYNNEI, per germline. CDR3 sequence (DNA): TGTGCCAGCAGCCTACAGGGTATGCCCTACAATGAGCAGTTCTTC. Protein: CASSLQGMPYNEQFF.